Sequencing of this TCR beta chain was carried out in a study of T cells in Graves' hyperthyroidism and ophthalmopathy. The CDR3 runs 14 residues. The germline V gene has CDR1 SGHAT and CDR2 FQNNGV. Unmatched junction bases numbered 5, after V lost 3 bases and J lost 5 bases. Graves' hyperthyroidism showing no ophthalmopathy progression within 18 months was considered stable. Uncontrolled infections, other autoimmune diseases, pregnancy or lactation led to exclusion of patients. Amplification of TCR beta CDR3 regions used RNA as the template. Carried out on the TCR CDR3, a first-round RT-PCR used the HTBI primer set. MiXCR, applied by TCRdb to the multiplex PCR reads, yields one record per CDR3 protein. The sample carries roughly 290,000 distinct CDR3 sequences, approximately 14% recorded once. This clonotype was detected ten times or more.

This chain uses TRBV11-2 with TRBJ1-2; 8 bases map to TRBD1. Specimen: blood. The receptor comes from a woman aged 40 to 50 with Graves' hyperthyroidism. CDR3 loop: CASSFSGQGYGYTF. The CDR3 region has the DNA TGTGCCAGCAGCTTCTCCGGACAGGGTTATGGCTACACCTTC.